This section outlines one T cell receptor (beta chain) sequence together with its context. Original analysis: The authors estimated nucleated cell counts from reference gene primer amplification. Generated by immunoSEQ multiplex PCR, the TCRdb table keeps only in-frame clones and is missing some. For V, J and clone size, that table is used; D and trimming come from the DNA. This table holds approximately 100,000 clones, around 91% found once. This sample is drawn from a study of blood T cell repertoires in COVID-19. Germline loops: CDR1 GTSNPN, CDR2 SVGIG (reference sequence). The CDR3 has 15 amino acids. With 0 bases clipped from V and 7 bases from J, the junction kept 6 bases outside the gene matches.

The receptor was isolated from a woman of 80 years or more with acute or convalescent COVID-19. The rearrangement joins TRBV30 to TRBJ1-6, with 7 nucleotides matching TRBD1. Sequenced input: peripheral blood. In DNA form, the CDR3 reads TGTGCCTGGAGTGTACAAGGGGGCGCGAATTCACCCCTCCACTTT. It encodes CAWSVQGGANSPLHF. The full variable domain, in which reference TRBV30 and TRBJ1-6 provide the parts outside the CDR3, is SQTIHQWPATLVQPVGSPLSLECTVEGTSNPNLYWYRQAAGRGLQLLFYSVGIGQISSEVPQNLSASRPQDRQFILSSKKLLLSDSGFYLCAWSVQGGANSPLHFGNGTRLTVT.